Below, 12 T cell receptor beta chains from the same sample are listed, as sequenced in a study of healthy donors' naive CD4 and CD8 T cells (dated by TCRdb to the mid-2010s). Sequencing relied on a 454 GS FLX Titanium. TCR libraries were built from 450 to 600 ng of total RNA with a previously published linear amplification protocol. Using fastp at Q25 and MiXCR, TCRdb reprocessed the public reads and kept productive beta chains. Rows merge per CDR3 protein into single entries with the most common DNA and genes. This sample gives approximately 180,000 distinct CDR3 sequences in total; around 80% of them show up just once. Jointly, the top ten make up approximately 2.5% of the sample. The sequenced sample was naive CD4+ and CD8+ T cells sorted from blood, pooled from several donors. The cell subset or site label on this specimen signifies: FACS-sorted naive CD4+ (CD45RO-CD45RA+) and naive CD8+ (CD45RA+CD27bright) T cells. Source of these receptors: a pool of human donors in good health; the sample pools cells from several healthy donors.

The V and J genes are TRBV28 and TRBJ1-1; tentatively, D is TRBD1 (6 bases). The germline gives CDR1 MDHEN, CDR2 SYDVKM. The V gene lost 3 bases and the J gene lost 2 bases, with 13 bases spanning the gap. CDR3 length: 15 residues. The CDR3 reads CASSLVSRGNTEAFF. The DNA for the CDR3 is TGTGCCAGCAGTTTGGTCTCCAGGGGAAACACTGAAGCTTTCTTT. Together with reference TRBV28 and TRBJ1-1, the CDR3 gives the full variable domain: DVKVTQSSRYLVKRTGEKVFLECVQDMDHENMFWYRQDPGLGLRLIYFSYDVKMKEKGDIPEGYSVSREKKERFSLILESASTNQTSMYLCASSLVSRGNTEAFFGQGTRLTVV.

The chain recombines TRBV27 with TRBJ2-7; the D is unclear. This CDR3 has 14 amino acids. The V and J ends lost 5 bases and 5 bases respectively, with 16 bases between them. Germline V CDR1 and CDR2: MNHEY, SMNVEV (reference sequence). The CDR3 loop is CASSLLLTSDEQYF. The CDR3 DNA reads as TGTGCCAGCAGTCTTCTCCTGACGTCCGACGAGCAGTACTTC.

V usage is TRBV5-4 and J usage is TRBJ2-3; 10 nucleotides align to TRBD1. Germline CDR1 reads SGHNT; CDR2 reads YYREEE (reference sequence). V shed 5 bases, J shed 3 bases, and the junction held 6 bases outside the gene matches. The CDR3 runs to 15 residues. CDR3: CASSYRDRGTDTQYF. The DNA of the CDR3 is TGTGCCAGCAGTTACCGGGACAGGGGAACAGATACGCAGTATTTT.

J is TRBJ2-2 and V is TRBV12-3 or TRBV12-4; a possible D gene is TRBD1 (5 bases). The V and J ends lost 5 bases and 7 bases respectively, with 11 bases between them. CDR3 length equals 13 residues. CDR3 DNA: TGTGCCAGCAGTCGCCAGGGTGGCGGGGAGCTGTTTTTT. Encoded protein: CASSRQGGGELFF.

The chain couples TRBV19 to TRBJ2-1; no clear D gene. The CDR3 runs 14 residues. Germline assignment: CDR1 LNHDA and CDR2 SQIVND (reference sequence). V was clipped by 2 bases and J by 8 bases, with 13 bases between them. The CDR3 loop reads CASSIIPLVDEQFF. The CDR3 DNA sequence: TGTGCCAGTAGTATAATCCCGCTTGTAGATGAGCAGTTCTTC.

The rearrangement links TRBV19 to TRBJ2-7; 14 bases are shared with TRBD2. V trimming: 8 bases; J trimming: 4 bases; junction bases outside the gene matches: 7. The CDR3 spans 15 residues. In germline, CDR1 is LNHDA, CDR2 SQIVND (reference sequence). CDR3 residues: CASGDGTSGGYEQYF. CDR3 coding DNA: TGTGCCAGTGGAGATGGGACTAGCGGGGGATACGAGCAGTACTTC.

The V and J genes are TRBV29-1 and TRBJ1-1, with a weak D call TRBD1 (6 bases). V was pared by 7 bases and J by 10 bases, with 19 bases between. Germline lookup yields CDR1 SQVTM and CDR2 ANQGSEA. The CDR3 spans 12 residues. The CDR3 sequence: CSARTAGAGAFF. For the CDR3, the DNA is TGCAGCGCCCGAACAGCAGGGGCCGGAGCTTTCTTT.

This clonotype was found a few times. This rearrangement joins TRBV29-1 to TRBJ2-1; D gene unclear. The CDR3 totals 11 residues. Germline V gene data show CDR1 as SQVTM and CDR2 as ANQGSEA. Trimming took off 0 bases at V and 10 bases at J, with 7 bases between the two ends. The DNA for the CDR3 is TGCAGCGTTGAAGATGAGAGAGAGCAGTTCTTC. It yields the protein CSVEDEREQFF.

The chain combines TRBV19 with TRBJ1-2; 7 bases are a match to TRBD1. The CDR3 is 15 amino acids. CDR1 LNHDA and CDR2 SQIVND come from the germline V gene (reference sequence). The ends lost 5 bases at V and 2 bases at J; junction bases unmatched: 8. CDR3 DNA sequence: TGTGCCAGTAGTCCTCGGGACAGCCAAAACTATGGCTACACCTTC. It yields the protein CASSPRDSQNYGYTF. The entire variable domain, with the rest obtained from reference TRBV19 and TRBJ1-2, is as follows: DGGITQSPKYLFRKEGQNVTLSCEQNLNHDAMYWYRQDPGQGLRLIYYSQIVNDFQKGDIAEGYSVSREKKESFPLTVTSAQKNPTAFYLCASSPRDSQNYGYTFGSGTRLTVV.

This clonotype was observed a handful of times. The chain joins TRBV30 to TRBJ1-1, with D perhaps matching TRBD1 (5 bases). This CDR3 comprises 14 residues. Germline V gives CDR1 GTSNPN, CDR2 SVGIG (reference sequence). V lost 4 bases, J lost 10 bases, and 22 bases lay in between. The DNA of the CDR3 is TGTGCCTGGACCTCATCAGGTTGGGGGATGGGAGCTTTCTTT. As protein: CAWTSSGWGMGAFF.

The chain joins TRBV6-2 or TRBV6-3 to TRBJ2-5, with a weak D call TRBD1 (5 bases). Per the germline V gene, CDR1 is MNHEY and CDR2 is SVGEGT. The CDR3 runs to 14 residues. V was pared by 5 bases and J by 5 bases, with 15 bases between. CDR3 in DNA: TGTGCCAGCAGTATCCGCAGGGCTGGGGAGACCCAGTACTTC. Protein: CASSIRRAGETQYF.

This chain joins TRBV13 and TRBJ2-5; TRBD1 matches at 9 bases. Germline CDR1 is PRHDT and CDR2 is FYEKMQ (reference sequence). V dropped 2 bases and J dropped 3; count of bases not matched to a gene: 4. CDR3 length: 15 residues. CDR3 in DNA: TGTGCCAGCAGCTTAAGCGGACAGGGGAAAGAGACCCAGTACTTC. Its protein is CASSLSGQGKETQYF. The variable domain in full, with the rest retrieved from reference TRBV13 and TRBJ2-5, is AAGVIQSPRHLIKEKRETATLKCYPIPRHDTVYWYQQGPGQDPQFLISFYEKMQSDKGSIPDRFSAQQFSDYHSELNMSSLELGDSALYFCASSLSGQGKETQYFGPGTRLLVL.